The 26 T cell receptor beta chains reported below all come from one sample, sequenced in a study of cytomegalovirus exposure and HLA in healthy donors. Vbeta (60) and Jbeta (13) primers were used in the PCR. Clones were sequenced by immunoSEQ multiplex PCR, and TCRdb holds only the in-frame ones, with some missing. Of approximately 160,000 clones listed, over 70% are singletons. Sample: PBMCs. All receptors derive from a young man in good health and CMV-seropositive.

This chain joins TRBV27 and TRBJ2-2; tentative D call: TRBD1 (6 bases). Germline loops: CDR1 MNHEY, CDR2 SMNVEV (reference sequence). Trimming pared 7 bases from V and 0 bases from J, leaving 9 bases between. This CDR3 has 14 amino acids. The CDR3 DNA sequence: TGTGCCAGCAAAACAGGGACGAACACCGGGGAGCTGTTTTTT. This translates into CASKTGTNTGELFF.

V gene TRBV28 combines with J gene TRBJ2-6; weak D call: TRBD1 (6 bases). This CDR3 is built from 17 residues. Trimming removed 3 bases at V and 0 bases at J, with 12 bases between. In germline, CDR1 is MDHEN, CDR2 SYDVKM. In DNA form, the CDR3 reads TGTGCCAGCAGTTTCAGGGGACGGGGCTCTGGGGCCAACGTCCTGACTTTC. Translating gives CASSFRGRGSGANVLTF.

This clone was detected only once. The rearrangement joins TRBV15 to TRBJ2-4, with TRBD2 matching over 9 bases. This CDR3 contains 21 residues. Trimming at V came to 0 bases and at J to 7 bases, leaving 22 bases not matched to a gene. Germline loops: CDR1 LNHNV, CDR2 YYDKDF (reference sequence). This CDR3 reads CATSRESPFRTSDYSRNIQYF. In nucleotides, the CDR3 is TGTGCCACCAGCAGAGAATCCCCCTTTAGGACTAGCGATTACAGTCGGAACATTCAGTACTTC.

The J gene is TRBJ2-1, the V gene TRBV5-1, with D perhaps TRBD1 (5 bases). Per germline, CDR1 SGHRS and CDR2 YFSETQ. The CDR3 totals 12 residues. V was pared by 4 bases and J by 9 bases, with 11 bases between. The CDR3 sequence: CASSLSRAEQFF. In DNA, the CDR3 is TGCGCCAGCAGCCTAAGCAGGGCTGAGCAGTTCTTC. Looking up the rest from reference TRBV5-1 and TRBJ2-1 gives the full variable domain: KAGVTQTPRYLIKTRGQQVTLSCSPISGHRSVSWYQQTPGQGLQFLFEYFSETQRNKGNFPGRFSGRQFSNSRSEMNVSTLELGDSALYLCASSLSRAEQFFGPGTRLTVL.

The V and J genes are TRBV6-5 and TRBJ2-7; 8 positions agree with TRBD1. Losses at the gene ends were 6 bases for V and 5 bases for J; bases not matched to a gene: 9. CDR1 is MNHEY and CDR2 is SVGAGI in the germline V gene. This CDR3 has 14 residues. As DNA, the CDR3 is TGTGCCAGCAGCAGAGGACAGGGTGCCCACGAGCAGTACTTC. Protein sequence: CASSRGQGAHEQYF.

The chain joins TRBV11-3 to TRBJ2-5, with 7 bases aligning to TRBD1. V lost 7 bases, J lost 1 base, and 15 bases stayed unmatched. This CDR3 has 17 residues. The germline V gene has CDR1 SGHNT and CDR2 YENEEA. The CDR3 DNA reads TGTGCCAGCACCTTCGGGGCCCAGACAGGGATCCAAGAGACCCAGTACTTC. This translates into CASTFGAQTGIQETQYF.

This clone occurred once. The chain has TRBV6-5 and TRBJ1-2; 7 positions agree with TRBD1. The CDR3 runs to 14 residues. Trimming cost V 7 bases and J 0 bases; bases outside gene matches: 5. Germline loops: CDR1 MNHEY, CDR2 SVGAGI. This chain's CDR3 is CASNRQGTNYGYTF. The CDR3 region has the DNA TGTGCCAGCAATCGACAGGGTACTAACTATGGCTACACCTTC.

CDR3: CASSEDRGRNEQFF. The CDR3 DNA sequence: TGTGCCAGCAGCGAAGACAGGGGGCGCAATGAGCAGTTCTTC. The chain couples TRBV7-3 to TRBJ2-1, with 10 bases fitting TRBD1. The CDR3 spans 14 residues. The junction had 4 bases not matched to a gene; V was cut back by 5 bases and J by 6 bases. Germline loops: CDR1 SGHTA, CDR2 FQGTGA.

This chain connects TRBV30 to TRBJ2-7; TRBD1 matches 9 bases. CDR3 length: 15 residues. V lost 5 bases and J lost 4; bases outside the gene matches: 12. CDR1 GTSNPN and CDR2 SVGIG come from the germline V gene (reference sequence). DNA for the CDR3: TGTGCCTGGGGACAGGGGAGTTTAGGAATGTACGAGCAGTACTTC. Encoded protein: CAWGQGSLGMYEQYF.

This clone was recorded a few times. V and J are TRBV29-1 and TRBJ1-2; TRBD1 matches 10 bases. This CDR3 has 16 amino acids. Germline lookup yields CDR1 SQVTM and CDR2 ANQGSEA. V lost 2 bases, J lost 4 bases, and 10 bases stayed unmatched. The CDR3 reads CSVESATGGAGYGYTF. CDR3 bases: TGCAGCGTTGAATCAGCGACAGGGGGCGCGGGCTATGGCTACACCTTC.

The V gene is TRBV6-1, the J gene TRBJ2-6; D unclear. The CDR3 is 16 amino acids. V dropped 0 bases and J dropped 0 bases, with 6 bases sitting between them. CDR1 and CDR2 (germline): MNHNS, SASEGT. CDR3 region: CASSEAADSGANVLTF. The CDR3 DNA reads TGTGCCAGCAGTGAAGCGGCGGACTCTGGGGCCAACGTCCTGACTTTC.

The chain uses TRBV4-3 and TRBJ2-7; TRBD2 agrees at 9 bases. The germline gives CDR1 LGHNA, CDR2 YSLEER. Trimming cost V 0 bases and J 2 bases; bases outside gene matches: 8. This CDR3 spans 17 amino acids. The CDR3 loop reads CASSQDSPSGAPYEQYF. The CDR3 DNA follows: TGCGCCAGCAGCCAAGATTCTCCTAGCGGGGCCCCCTACGAGCAGTACTTC.

The chain recombines TRBV4-1 with TRBJ2-3; TRBD2 agrees at 11 bases. CDR3 length: 16 amino acids. The V gene's germline CDR1 is MGHRA and CDR2 YSYEKL. The trim removed 1 base at V and 4 bases at J, leaving 4 bases unmatched. CDR3 protein: CASSQATSGIPDTQYF. Written as DNA, the CDR3 is TGCGCCAGCAGCCAAGCGACTAGCGGGATCCCAGATACGCAGTATTTT.

The chain couples TRBV7-2 to TRBJ2-3, with no clear D. Germline CDR1 SGHTA, CDR2 FQGNSA. This CDR3 has 15 residues. The ends were cut back, 5 bases at V and 1 base at J, with 13 bases in the middle. In nucleotides, the CDR3 is TGTGCCAGCAGCCCCCTAGGTTATCGCACAGATACGCAGTATTTT. Translation gives CASSPLGYRTDTQYF.

The chain links TRBV18 to TRBJ2-1; 7 bases align to TRBD1. The CDR3 loop spans 15 amino acids. The germline V gene has CDR1 KGHSH and CDR2 LQKENI. J gave up 4 bases and V 3 bases, and 6 bases lay outside the gene matches. CDR3 nucleotides: TGTGCCAGCTCACCCGTGACAGGGAATTACAATGAGCAGTTCTTC. It specifies CASSPVTGNYNEQFF.

The chain combines TRBV7-9 with TRBJ1-1; D gene unclear. The CDR3 runs 13 residues. Trimming took off 6 bases at V and 5 bases at J, with 13 bases between the two ends. Germline loops: CDR1 SEHNR, CDR2 FQNEAQ (reference sequence). The CDR3 is CASRPSGETEAFF. The CDR3 DNA sequence: TGTGCCAGCAGGCCCTCCGGGGAAACTGAAGCTTTCTTT.

The rearrangement links TRBV25-1 to TRBJ2-5; 8 bases align to TRBD2. Judging by the DNA end, TRBJ2-7 fits better; the J call may be wrong. Germline V gene data show CDR1 as MGHDK and CDR2 as SYGVNS. This CDR3 is 16 amino acids long. CDR3 bases: TGTGCCAGCAGTGCCCCGACTAGCGCGACCCCCTACGAGCAGTACTTC. It encodes CASSAPTSATPYEQYF.

The chain joins TRBV27 to TRBJ1-5, with D uncertain. Germline V CDR1 and CDR2: MNHEY, SMNVEV (reference sequence). This CDR3 comprises 14 residues. Trimming stripped 3 bases from V and 2 bases from J, with 8 bases between. The CDR3 reads CASSFSSGNQPQHF. DNA of the CDR3: TGTGCCAGCAGTTTTTCTAGCGGCAATCAGCCCCAGCATTTT.

The count of this clone is one. The CDR3 region is CASSLSRDRAHEQYF. CDR3 coding DNA: TGTGCCAGCAGTTTAAGCCGTGACAGGGCCCACGAGCAGTACTTC. The V and J genes are TRBV28 and TRBJ2-7, with 7 nucleotides matching TRBD1. CDR1 is MDHEN, CDR2 SYDVKM, per germline. J lost 5 bases, V lost 2 bases, and 9 bases had no gene match. The CDR3 runs 15 residues.

The chain is built from TRBV2 and TRBJ1-5, with TRBD1 matching over 7 bases. Germline V gene data show CDR1 as SNHLY and CDR2 as FYNNEI. The length of the CDR3 is 16 residues. After removal of 5 bases from V and 2 bases from J, the junction contained 9 bases not matched to a gene. The CDR3 DNA follows: TGTGCCAGCAGTACAGGGGTTCGGTCGGGCAATCAGCCCCAGCATTTT. Protein product: CASSTGVRSGNQPQHF.

The rearrangement uses TRBV5-1 and TRBJ1-3, with TRBD1 identical over 7 bases. This CDR3 is built from 17 residues. Germline assignment: CDR1 SGHRS and CDR2 YFSETQ. Trimming at V came to 5 bases and at J to 0 bases, leaving 11 bases not matched to a gene. The CDR3 DNA is TGCGCCAGCAGTAATCTAGGAGGGACAGACTCTGGAAACACCATATATTTT. Protein product: CASSNLGGTDSGNTIYF.

As concerns this clone: The junction and the germline gene differ at one end; a read error may be behind it. The chain uses TRBV7-9 and TRBJ2-5, with 10 bases fitting TRBD2. The CDR3 contains 15 residues. Germline loops: CDR1 SEHNR, CDR2 FQNEAQ (reference sequence). The CDR3 is CSSSWTSGYQETQYF. In DNA form, the CDR3 reads TGTTCCAGCAGTTGGACTAGCGGCTACCAAGAGACCCAGTACTTC.

This rearrangement joins TRBV6-5 to TRBJ1-2, with TRBD1 matching over 7 bases. The V gene's germline CDR1 is MNHEY and CDR2 SVGAGI. V lost 8 bases to trimming and J lost 7 bases; unmatched junction nucleotides: 13. This CDR3 is built from 14 residues. CDR3 sequence reads: CASGETGTAGGYTF. CDR3 DNA sequence: TGTGCCAGCGGGGAGACAGGGACGGCTGGTGGCTACACCTTC.

The gene calls are TRBV7-9 and TRBJ2-5; TRBD1 agrees at 11 bases. Germline V gives CDR1 SEHNR, CDR2 FQNEAQ (reference sequence). J was trimmed by 5 bases and V by 5 bases; bases with no gene match: 7. CDR3 length: 15 residues. The CDR3: CASSRTGGAGETQYF. In DNA, the CDR3 is TGTGCCAGCAGCCGGACAGGGGGCGCGGGCGAGACCCAGTACTTC.

The V call is TRBV2, the J call TRBJ1-1; D is perhaps TRBD1 (5 bases). CDR3 length equals 14 residues. With 8 bases removed from V and 4 bases from J, the gap between germline ends came to 17 bases. Per the germline V gene, CDR1 is SNHLY and CDR2 is FYNNEI. CDR3 in DNA: TGTGCCAGCGATTGGGGGGAAACGGGCACTGAAGCTTTCTTT. It is translated as CASDWGETGTEAFF.

The chain uses TRBV18 and TRBJ2-7, with D possibly TRBD1 on 6 matching bases. The length of the CDR3 is 14 residues. Trimming left V 3 bases short and J 3 bases short, with 12 bases between. The V gene's germline CDR1 is KGHSH and CDR2 LQKENI. Here the CDR3 DNA reads TGTGCCAGCTCACCTCGGGACACCCTCTACGAGCAGTACTTC. Protein product: CASSPRDTLYEQYF.